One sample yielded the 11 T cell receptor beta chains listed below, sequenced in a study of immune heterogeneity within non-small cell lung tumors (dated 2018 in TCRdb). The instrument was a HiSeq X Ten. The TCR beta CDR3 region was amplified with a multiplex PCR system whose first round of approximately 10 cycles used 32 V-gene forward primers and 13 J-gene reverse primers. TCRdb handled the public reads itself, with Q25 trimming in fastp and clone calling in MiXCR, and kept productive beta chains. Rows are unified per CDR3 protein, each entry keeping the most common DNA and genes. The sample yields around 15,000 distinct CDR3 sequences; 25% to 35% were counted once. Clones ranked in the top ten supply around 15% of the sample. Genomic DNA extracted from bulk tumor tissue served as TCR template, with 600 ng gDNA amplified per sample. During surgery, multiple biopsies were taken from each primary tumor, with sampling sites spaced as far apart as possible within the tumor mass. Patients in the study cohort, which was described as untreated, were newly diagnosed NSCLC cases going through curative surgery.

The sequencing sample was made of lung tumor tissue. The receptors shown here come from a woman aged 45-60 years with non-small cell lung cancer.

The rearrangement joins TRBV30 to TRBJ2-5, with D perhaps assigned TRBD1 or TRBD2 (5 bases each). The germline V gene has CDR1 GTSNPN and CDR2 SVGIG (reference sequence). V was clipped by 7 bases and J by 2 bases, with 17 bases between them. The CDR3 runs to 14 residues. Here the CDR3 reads CAFEAGWGQETQYF. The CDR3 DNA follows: TGTGCCTTCGAAGCAGGGTGGGGGCAAGAGACCCAGTACTTC.

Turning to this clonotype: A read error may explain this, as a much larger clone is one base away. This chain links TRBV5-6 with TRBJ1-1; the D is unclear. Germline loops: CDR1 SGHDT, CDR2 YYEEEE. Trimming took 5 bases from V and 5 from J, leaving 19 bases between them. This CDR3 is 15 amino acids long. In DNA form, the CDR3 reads TGTGCCAGCAGTGAAACAGAGGGCGTTCGGACTGAAGCTTTCTTT. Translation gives CASSETEGVRTEAFF.

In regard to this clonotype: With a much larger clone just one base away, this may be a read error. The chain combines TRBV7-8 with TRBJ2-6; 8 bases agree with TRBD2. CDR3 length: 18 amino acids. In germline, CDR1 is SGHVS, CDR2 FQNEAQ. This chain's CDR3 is CASSQSGLDFSGTNVLTF. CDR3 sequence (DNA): TGTGCCAGCAGCCAATCGGGACTAGACTTCTCTGGGACCAACGTCCTGACTTTC.

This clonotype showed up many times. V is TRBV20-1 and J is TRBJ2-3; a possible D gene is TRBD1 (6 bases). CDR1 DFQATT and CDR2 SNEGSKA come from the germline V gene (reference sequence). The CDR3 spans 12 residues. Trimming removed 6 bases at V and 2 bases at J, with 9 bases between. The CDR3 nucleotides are TGCAGTGCATGGACAGTCACAGATACGCAGTATTTT. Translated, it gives CSAWTVTDTQYF.

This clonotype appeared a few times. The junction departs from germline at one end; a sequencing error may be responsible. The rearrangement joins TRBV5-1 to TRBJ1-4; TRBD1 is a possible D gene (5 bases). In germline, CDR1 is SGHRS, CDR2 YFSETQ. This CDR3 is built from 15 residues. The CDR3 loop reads CASSLAGRSNEKLLF. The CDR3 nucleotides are TGCGCCAGCAGCTTGGCGGGACGGAGTAATGAAAAACTGCTTTTT.

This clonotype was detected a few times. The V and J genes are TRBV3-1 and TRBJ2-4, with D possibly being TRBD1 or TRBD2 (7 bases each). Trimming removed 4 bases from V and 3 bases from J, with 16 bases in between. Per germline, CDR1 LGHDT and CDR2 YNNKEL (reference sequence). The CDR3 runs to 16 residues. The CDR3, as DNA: TGTGCCAGCAGCCCCCAGGGGGGGGGGAGCAAAAACATTCAGTACTTC. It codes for CASSPQGGGSKNIQYF.

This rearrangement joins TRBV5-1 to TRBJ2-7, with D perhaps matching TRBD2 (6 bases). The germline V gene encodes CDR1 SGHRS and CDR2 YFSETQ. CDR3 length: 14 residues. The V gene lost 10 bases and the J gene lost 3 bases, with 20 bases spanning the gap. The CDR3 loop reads CARRQPTGGYEQYF. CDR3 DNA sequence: TGCGCCCGCCGCCAACCGACCGGGGGCTACGAGCAGTACTTC.

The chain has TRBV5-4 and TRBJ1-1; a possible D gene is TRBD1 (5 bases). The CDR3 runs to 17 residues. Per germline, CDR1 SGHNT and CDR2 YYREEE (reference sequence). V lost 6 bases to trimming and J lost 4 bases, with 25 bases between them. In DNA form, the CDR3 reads TGTGCCAGCAAACGCGGTAGTGGCAGACCAAGGGGCACTGAAGCTTTCTTT. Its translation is CASKRGSGRPRGTEAFF.

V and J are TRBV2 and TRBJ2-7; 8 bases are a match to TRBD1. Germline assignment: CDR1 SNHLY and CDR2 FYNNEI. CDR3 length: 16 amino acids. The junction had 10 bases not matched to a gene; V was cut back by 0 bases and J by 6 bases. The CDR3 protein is CASSEALRTGNLEQYF. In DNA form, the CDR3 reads TGTGCCAGCAGTGAAGCGCTTCGGACAGGGAACCTCGAGCAGTACTTC.

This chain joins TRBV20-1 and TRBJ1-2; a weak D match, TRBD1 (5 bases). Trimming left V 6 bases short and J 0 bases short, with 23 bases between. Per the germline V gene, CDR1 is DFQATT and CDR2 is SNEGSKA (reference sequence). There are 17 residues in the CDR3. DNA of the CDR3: TGCAGTGCCGGAGGGGAGTTCTCCCAGTGGGCTAACTATGGCTACACCTTC. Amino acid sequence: CSAGGEFSQWANYGYTF.

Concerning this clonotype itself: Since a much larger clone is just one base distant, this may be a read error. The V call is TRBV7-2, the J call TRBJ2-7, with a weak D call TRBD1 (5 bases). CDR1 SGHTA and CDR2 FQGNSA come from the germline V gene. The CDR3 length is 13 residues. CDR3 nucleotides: TGTGTCAGCAGCCGCCAGGGTGTTGACGAGCAGTACTTC. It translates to CVSSRQGVDEQYF. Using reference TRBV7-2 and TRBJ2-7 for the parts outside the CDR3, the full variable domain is GAGVSQSPSNKVTEKGKDVELRCDPISGHTALYWYRQSLGQGLEFLIYFQGNSAPDKSGLPSDRFSAERTGGSVSTLTIQRTQQEDSAVYLCVSSRQGVDEQYFGPGTRLTVT.